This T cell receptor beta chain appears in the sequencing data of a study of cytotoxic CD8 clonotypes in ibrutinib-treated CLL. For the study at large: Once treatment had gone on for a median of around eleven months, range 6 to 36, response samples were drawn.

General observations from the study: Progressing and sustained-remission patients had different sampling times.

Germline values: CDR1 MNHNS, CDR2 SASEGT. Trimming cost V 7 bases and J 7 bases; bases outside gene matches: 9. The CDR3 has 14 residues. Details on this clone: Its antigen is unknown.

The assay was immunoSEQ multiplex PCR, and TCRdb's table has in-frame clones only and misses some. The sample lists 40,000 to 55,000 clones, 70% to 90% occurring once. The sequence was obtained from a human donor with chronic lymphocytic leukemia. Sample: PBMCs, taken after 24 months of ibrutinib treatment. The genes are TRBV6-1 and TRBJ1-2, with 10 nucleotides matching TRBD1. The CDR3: CASTRTGGMVGYTF. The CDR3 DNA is TGTGCCAGCACCAGGACAGGGGGGATGGTTGGCTACACCTTC.